The sequence of this TCR beta chain was determined in a study of cytomegalovirus exposure and HLA in healthy donors. Study in general: Falling in the Caucasian-associated ancestry cluster were about 82% of under 450 genotyped donors. Findings and caveats of the study: According to the study, 150 to 200 TCR beta chains were cytomegalovirus-associated. Reports state that TCR beta sequences accurately predicted most subjects' HLA-A and HLA-B alleles.

The PCR used 60 Vbeta and 13 Jbeta primers. Libraries were prepared by immunoSEQ multiplex PCR; TCRdb keeps only in-frame clonotypes and omits some of them. The table includes over 150,000 clones, around 81% detected once. About this clone itself: The target antigen is unknown.

Sequenced input: PBMCs. The clonotype originates from a woman aged 35 to 49 in good health and CMV-seropositive.

CDR3 loop: CASSRTSPNTGELFF. The CDR3 DNA reads as TGTGCCAGTAGTAGAACTAGCCCGAACACCGGGGAGCTGTTTTTT. The rearrangement uses TRBV19 and TRBJ2-2; perhaps TRBD2 as D (6 bases). Looked up from germline, CDR1 is LNHDA and CDR2 is SQIVND (reference sequence). Trimming removed 4 bases at V and 0 bases at J, with 9 bases between. CDR3 length equals 15 residues.